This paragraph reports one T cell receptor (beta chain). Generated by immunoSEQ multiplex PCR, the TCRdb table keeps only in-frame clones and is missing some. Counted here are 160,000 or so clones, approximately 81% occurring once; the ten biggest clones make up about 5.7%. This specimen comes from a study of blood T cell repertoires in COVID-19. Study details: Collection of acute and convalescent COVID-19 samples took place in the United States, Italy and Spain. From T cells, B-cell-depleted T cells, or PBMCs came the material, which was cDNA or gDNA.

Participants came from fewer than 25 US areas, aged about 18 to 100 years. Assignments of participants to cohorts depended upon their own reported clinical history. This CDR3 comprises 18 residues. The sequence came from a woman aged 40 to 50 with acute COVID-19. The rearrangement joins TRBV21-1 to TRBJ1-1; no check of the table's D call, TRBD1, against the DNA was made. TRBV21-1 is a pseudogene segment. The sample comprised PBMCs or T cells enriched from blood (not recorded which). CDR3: CASSPRALYDRDDTEAFF. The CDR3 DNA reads TGTGCCAGCAGCCCCCGGGCCCTCTACGACAGGGACGACACTGAAGCTTTCTTT.